This TCR beta chain was obtained from a study of CD8 T cells in ankylosing spondylitis. Study findings and constraints: Some of the motif variants had earlier been found in reactive arthritis patients' fluid and blood. Made up of eight or nine highly homologous variants, a TCR beta motif appeared characteristic of ankylosing spondylitis blood.

Quantitative molecular-barcoded 5'-RACE generated the TCR beta libraries. TCRdb redid the calling of the 5' RACE reads with MiXCR, one entry per CDR3 protein. The profile covers under 250,000 distinct CDR3 sequences, with roughly 25% appearing a single time and 6.6% taken by the ten largest. As for this clonotype: Its target is unknown.

The source material was blood, either unsorted or a sorted T cell fraction (not recorded which). This sequence originates from a male donor with ankylosing spondylitis or in good health (not recorded which).

CDR3 in amino acids: CSVEEVQGEGSGANVLTF. The CDR3 nucleotides are TGCAGCGTTGAGGAGGTTCAGGGCGAGGGGTCTGGGGCCAACGTCCTGACTTTC. V gene TRBV29-1 combines with J gene TRBJ2-6; D could derive from TRBD1 or TRBD2 (5 bases each). The CDR3 sequence is 18 residues long. The germline V gene encodes CDR1 SQVTM and CDR2 ANQGSEA. Trimming stripped 3 bases from V and 1 base from J, with 19 bases between.